A single sample gave rise to the 32 T cell receptor beta chains below, sequenced in a study of cytomegalovirus exposure and HLA in healthy donors. The PCR contained 60 Vbeta and 13 Jbeta primers. Sequencing used immunoSEQ multiplex PCR; TCRdb keeps in-frame clones, though not all of them. The profile shows some 65,000 clones, more than 75% of them singletons. Sequenced: PBMCs. The receptors were sampled from a girl aged 10 to 17 in good health and CMV-seropositive.

V is TRBV19 and J is TRBJ2-7; D is possibly TRBD1 (5 bases). V was pared by 7 bases and J by 3 bases, with 19 bases between. CDR3 length equals 15 residues. Per the germline V gene, CDR1 is LNHDA and CDR2 is SQIVND (reference sequence). This CDR3 is CASTLEWGLSYEQYF. Written as DNA, the CDR3 is TGTGCCAGTACCCTGGAGTGGGGCCTGAGCTACGAGCAGTACTTC.

The chain links TRBV2 to TRBJ1-4; 10 bases agree with TRBD1. Germline trimming cut 6 bases from V and 5 bases from J; bases unmatched to any gene: 12. From germline, CDR1 is SNHLY and CDR2 FYNNEI. The CDR3 has 17 amino acids. Written as DNA, the CDR3 is TGTGCCAGCAGACCTCCCGGGACAGGGGCACTCAATGAAAAACTGTTTTTT. This sequence encodes CASRPPGTGALNEKLFF.

The CDR3 protein is CAWSDDQETQYF. The CDR3 nucleotides read TGTGCCTGGAGTGATGATCAGGAGACCCAGTACTTC. The rearrangement joins TRBV30 to TRBJ2-5; D uncertain. The CDR3 spans 12 residues. Trimming stripped 1 base from V and 5 bases from J, with 8 bases between. CDR1 is GTSNPN and CDR2 is SVGIG in the germline V gene (reference sequence). The complete variable domain, with remaining parts taken from reference TRBV30 and TRBJ2-5, reads SQTIHQWPATLVQPVGSPLSLECTVEGTSNPNLYWYRQAAGRGLQLLFYSVGIGQISSEVPQNLSASRPQDRQFILSSKKLLLSDSGFYLCAWSDDQETQYFGPGTRLLVL.

The chain carries TRBV5-4 and TRBJ1-2, with 8 bases lining up with TRBD1. There are 13 residues in the CDR3. Trimming took 4 bases from V and 8 from J; bases not matched to a gene: 7. From germline, CDR1 is SGHNT and CDR2 YYREEE (reference sequence). CDR3 DNA sequence: TGTGCCAGCAGCATGACAGGGGTGCTGGGCTACACCTTC. Its translation is CASSMTGVLGYTF.

The rearrangement uses TRBV6-5 and TRBJ1-1; a weak D match, TRBD1 (6 bases). The CDR3 extends over 14 amino acids. Germline loops: CDR1 MNHEY, CDR2 SVGAGI. Trimming left V 8 bases short and J 0 bases short, with 13 bases between. CDR3 sequence: CASHDRTVNTEAFF. CDR3 DNA sequence: TGTGCCAGCCACGATAGGACAGTGAACACTGAAGCTTTCTTT.

The CDR3 coding sequence is TGTGCCTGGAGTGTCTGGGACAGATTCCAAGAGACCCAGTACTTC. Amino acid sequence: CAWSVWDRFQETQYF. The rearrangement joins TRBV30 to TRBJ2-5; 7 bases line up with TRBD1. J lost 1 base, V lost 0 bases, and 5 bases had no gene match. The CDR3 spans 15 residues. Germline V gene data show CDR1 as GTSNPN and CDR2 as SVGIG (reference sequence). The complete variable domain, with remaining parts taken from reference TRBV30 and TRBJ2-5, reads SQTIHQWPATLVQPVGSPLSLECTVEGTSNPNLYWYRQAAGRGLQLLFYSVGIGQISSEVPQNLSASRPQDRQFILSSKKLLLSDSGFYLCAWSVWDRFQETQYFGPGTRLLVL.

The chain links TRBV19 to TRBJ2-7; the D gene is possibly TRBD1 (6 bases). This CDR3 is 13 amino acids long. Germline V gives CDR1 LNHDA, CDR2 SQIVND (reference sequence). V was cut by 4 bases and J by 3 bases, with 10 bases left in between. The CDR3 bases are TGTGCCAGTAGTAGTGGACAGCTCTACGAGCAGTACTTC. It is translated as CASSSGQLYEQYF.

The chain is built from TRBV5-1 and TRBJ1-1; D not resolved. Germline loops: CDR1 SGHRS, CDR2 YFSETQ. The V gene lost 0 bases and the J gene lost 1 base, with 4 bases spanning the gap. This CDR3 has 13 residues. The CDR3 DNA follows: TGCGCCAGCAGCTTGGAGCAGAACACTGAAGCTTTCTTT. It specifies CASSLEQNTEAFF.

The CDR3 nucleotides read TGTGCCAGTAGTGGAGACAGGGGGCAATTCTTC. Translated, it gives CASSGDRGQFF. The chain uses TRBV19 and TRBJ2-1; 10 positions match TRBD1. CDR1 and CDR2 (germline): LNHDA, SQIVND (reference sequence). V was clipped by 5 bases and J by 16 bases; unmatched bases: 5. The CDR3 runs to 11 residues.

In this sample, this clone turned up once. The rearrangement uses TRBV18 and TRBJ1-5; D gene ambiguous. There are 13 residues in the CDR3. V was clipped by 3 bases and J by 4 bases, with 7 bases between them. Germline CDR1 and CDR2: KGHSH and LQKENI. The chain's CDR3 is CASSPGLNQPQHF. CDR3 bases: TGTGCCAGCTCACCTGGGCTTAATCAGCCCCAGCATTTT.

The rearrangement uses TRBV7-9 and TRBJ2-2, with 9 bases identical to TRBD2. The CDR3 has 19 residues. Germline CDR1 and CDR2: SEHNR and FQNEAQ (reference sequence). Trimming removed 3 bases from V and 1 base from J; junction bases left unmatched: 12. CDR3 coding DNA: TGTGCCAGCAGCTTTGTCGCGGGAGGGTCCCGATTGAACACCGGGGAGCTGTTTTTT. It yields the protein CASSFVAGGSRLNTGELFF.

The V gene is TRBV5-1, the J gene TRBJ2-3, with a weak D call TRBD2 (5 bases). V lost 0 bases and J 1 base, leaving 12 bases between the germline ends. Germline CDR1 and CDR2: SGHRS and YFSETQ. The CDR3 is made up of 16 amino acids. CDR3 amino acids: CASSLDPGSGTDTQYF. CDR3 bases: TGCGCCAGCAGCTTGGATCCGGGATCCGGCACAGATACGCAGTATTTT.

The gene calls are TRBV5-8 and TRBJ1-5; D may be TRBD1 (6 bases). V was shortened by 7 bases and J by 0 bases, with 11 bases between the two germline ends. The CDR3 is 14 residues long. Germline CDR1 SGHTS, CDR2 YDEGEE. Here the CDR3 reads CASGQLDSNQPQHF. In DNA form, the CDR3 reads TGTGCCAGCGGACAGTTAGATAGCAATCAGCCCCAGCATTTT.

The chain links TRBV7-6 to TRBJ2-5; TRBD2 might be the D (5 bases). Germline CDR1 reads SGHVS; CDR2 reads FNYEAQ. CDR3 length equals 13 residues. Trimming left V 2 bases short and J 7 bases short, with 11 bases between. The CDR3 is CASSLNGERTQYF. In nucleotides, the CDR3 is TGTGCCAGCAGCTTAAACGGGGAGAGGACCCAGTACTTC.

This sequence joins TRBV7-2 and TRBJ2-1, with 11 bases fitting TRBD2. The CDR3 totals 17 residues. Trimming took 5 bases from V and 6 from J; bases not matched to a gene: 12. Germline V gene data show CDR1 as SGHTA and CDR2 as FQGNSA. The CDR3 region is CASSVGVGTSGTNEQFF. CDR3 nucleotides: TGTGCCAGCAGCGTGGGGGTGGGGACTAGCGGAACCAATGAGCAGTTCTTC.

The V and J genes are TRBV5-1 and TRBJ2-3; 9 bases fit TRBD1. CDR1 is SGHRS, CDR2 YFSETQ, per germline. J was trimmed by 6 bases and V by 4 bases; bases with no gene match: 12. This CDR3 comprises 16 residues. Here the CDR3 DNA reads TGCGCCAGCAGCCTGGATCGGACAGGGGTAGGGGATACGCAGTATTTT. Translation gives CASSLDRTGVGDTQYF.

V and J are TRBV11-3 and TRBJ2-1, with TRBD2 as a possible D gene (5 bases). Germline V gene data show CDR1 as SGHNT and CDR2 as YENEEA. This CDR3 has 13 amino acids. Trimming took off 1 base at V and 9 bases at J, with 10 bases between the two ends. For the CDR3, the DNA is TGTGCCAGCAGCTTAGTACGTGGGAGTGAGCAGTTCTTC. It encodes CASSLVRGSEQFF.

The chain is built from TRBV10-3 and TRBJ2-3; D remains ambiguous. The CDR3 runs to 11 residues. The V end was cut by 5 bases, the J end by 5 bases, with 5 bases between. Germline CDR1 and CDR2: ENHRY and SYGVKD. CDR3 loop: CAISYKDTQYF. The CDR3 DNA reads TGTGCCATCAGTTACAAAGATACGCAGTATTTT.

The chain combines TRBV27 with TRBJ1-2; 10 bases line up with TRBD1. V was pared by 2 bases and J by 7 bases, with 7 bases of the junction left unmatched. CDR1 MNHEY and CDR2 SMNVEV come from the germline V gene (reference sequence). The CDR3 loop spans 15 amino acids. The CDR3 loop is CASSLMTGGGGGYTF. In DNA, the CDR3 is TGTGCCAGCAGTTTAATGACAGGGGGCGGAGGTGGCTACACCTTC.

This clone was counted a few times. This sequence joins TRBV6-5 and TRBJ1-5, with D hard to call. Trimming stripped 10 bases from V and 1 base from J, with 17 bases between. CDR1 is MNHEY, CDR2 SVGAGI, per germline. The CDR3 length is 15 residues. CDR3 coding DNA: TGTGCCACAAGAGAGGGCAGGCTGAGCAATCAGCCCCAGCATTTT. This codes for CATREGRLSNQPQHF.

V is TRBV28 and J is TRBJ1-6, with D possibly TRBD1 on 5 matching bases. The CDR3 length is 15 residues. Trimming left V 6 bases short and J 9 bases short, with 18 bases between. Germline V lookup: CDR1 MDHEN, CDR2 SYDVKM. The CDR3 bases are TGTGCCAGCAGGAAAGTCAGGGTAGTGGGTTCACCCCTCCACTTT. This translates into CASRKVRVVGSPLHF.

The chain joins TRBV28 to TRBJ2-7; D is perhaps TRBD1 (5 bases). V was pared by 8 bases and J by 1 base, with 9 bases between. Germline CDR1 is MDHEN and CDR2 is SYDVKM. The CDR3 is made up of 12 amino acids. In DNA, the CDR3 is TGTGCCAGCCTGGCAGGGTCCTACGAGCAGTACTTC. It translates to CASLAGSYEQYF.

The chain combines TRBV5-1 with TRBJ2-5, with a weak D call TRBD2 (5 bases). There are 14 residues in the CDR3. Deletions cut 4 bases from V and 5 bases from J, with 15 bases between. CDR1 and CDR2 from the germline V gene are SGHRS and YFSETQ. The CDR3 sequence: CASSPGSSGETQYF. The CDR3 coding sequence is TGCGCCAGCAGCCCGGGCTCCTCGGGGGAGACCCAGTACTTC.

The chain combines TRBV19 with TRBJ1-2; 7 bases line up with TRBD1. The CDR3 has 12 amino acids. CDR1 is LNHDA and CDR2 is SQIVND in the germline V gene (reference sequence). The junction had 9 bases not matched to a gene; V was cut back by 9 bases and J by 8 bases. The chain's CDR3 is CASRDSLKGYTF. In nucleotides, the CDR3 is TGTGCCAGCCGGGACAGTCTTAAAGGCTACACCTTC. Complete variable domain (other parts from reference TRBV19 and TRBJ1-2): DGGITQSPKYLFRKEGQNVTLSCEQNLNHDAMYWYRQDPGQGLRLIYYSQIVNDFQKGDIAEGYSVSREKKESFPLTVTSAQKNPTAFYLCASRDSLKGYTFGSGTRLTVV.

The chain is built from TRBV9 and TRBJ2-6, with D possibly TRBD2 on 5 matching bases. The CDR3 has 15 residues. V was pared by 0 bases and J by 4 bases, with 8 bases between. The germline V gene encodes CDR1 SGDLS and CDR2 YYNGEE. The CDR3 reads CASSVAPGGANVLTF. The CDR3 DNA sequence: TGTGCCAGCAGCGTAGCTCCGGGGGGGGCCAACGTCCTGACTTTC.

V is TRBV4-1 and J is TRBJ1-2; 11 bases match TRBD1. The CDR3 runs to 19 residues. The germline V gene encodes CDR1 MGHRA and CDR2 YSYEKL. V lost 4 bases to trimming and J lost 1 base; unmatched junction nucleotides: 14. CDR3 in DNA: TGCGCCAGCAGCCGCAACACCGGGAGCGGGACAGGGGGTAACTATGGCTACACCTTC. It translates to CASSRNTGSGTGGNYGYTF.

The chain is built from TRBV9 and TRBJ2-1; 10 nucleotides line up with TRBD1. V lost 3 bases, J lost 15 bases, and 6 bases stayed unmatched. The CDR3 sequence is 12 residues long. CDR1 SGDLS and CDR2 YYNGEE come from the germline V gene. In DNA form, the CDR3 reads TGTGCCAGCAGCGGGACAGGGGGTAGAGTGTTCTTC. Translated, it gives CASSGTGGRVFF.

The chain uses TRBV14 and TRBJ2-1; weak D call: TRBD2 (5 bases). V lost 5 bases, J lost 11 bases, and 13 bases lay in between. The CDR3 runs 12 residues. Germline V gene lookup returns CDR1 SGHDN and CDR2 FVKESK. The CDR3 nucleotides read TGTGCCAGCAGCTTAAGCGGAGCGCAGCAGTTCTTC. Protein product: CASSLSGAQQFF. The whole variable domain, remainder taken from reference TRBV14 and TRBJ2-1, is EAGVTQFPSHSVIEKGQTVTLRCDPISGHDNLYWYRRVMGKEIKFLLHFVKESKQDESGMPNNRFLAERTGGTYSTLKVQPAELEDSGVYFCASSLSGAQQFFGPGTRLTVL.

This chain uses TRBV30 with TRBJ2-3, with 7 bases identical to TRBD1. V shed 3 bases, J shed 2 bases, and the junction held 5 bases outside the gene matches. Germline V CDR1 and CDR2: GTSNPN, SVGIG (reference sequence). The CDR3 has 14 amino acids. CDR3 amino acids: CAWSPGTATDTQYF. In DNA form, the CDR3 reads TGTGCCTGGAGCCCCGGGACAGCCACAGATACGCAGTATTTT. Combining the CDR3 with reference TRBV30 and TRBJ2-3 gives the whole variable domain SQTIHQWPATLVQPVGSPLSLECTVEGTSNPNLYWYRQAAGRGLQLLFYSVGIGQISSEVPQNLSASRPQDRQFILSSKKLLLSDSGFYLCAWSPGTATDTQYFGPGTRLTVL.

The J gene is TRBJ2-1, the V gene TRBV15; D perhaps matches TRBD2 (5 bases). Trimming pared 1 base from V and 8 bases from J, leaving 9 bases between. Germline V lookup: CDR1 LNHNV, CDR2 YYDKDF (reference sequence). The CDR3 sequence is 13 residues long. CDR3 DNA: TGTGCCACCAGCAGAGCTTGGGAGTATGAGCAGTTCTTC. Its protein is CATSRAWEYEQFF.

This chain uses TRBV4-1 with TRBJ1-1, with D perhaps TRBD1 (5 bases). Germline values: CDR1 MGHRA, CDR2 YSYEKL. The length of the CDR3 is 13 residues. Trimming pared 0 bases from V and 10 bases from J, leaving 12 bases between. The CDR3 sequence: CASSQDTGRGAFF. The CDR3 nucleotides read TGCGCCAGCAGCCAAGATACGGGGAGGGGAGCTTTCTTT.

The CDR3 bases are TGCAGCGTTGAACAGATCGGAAACACCATATATTTT. Protein product: CSVEQIGNTIYF. The chain recombines TRBV29-1 with TRBJ1-3; D uncertain. Germline assignment: CDR1 SQVTM and CDR2 ANQGSEA. There are 12 residues in the CDR3. The germline V and J ends were trimmed by 2 bases and 4 bases, with 6 bases remaining between them.